The T cell receptor (beta chain) under discussion was sequenced for a study of T cell responses to AZD1222 COVID-19 vaccine. This CDR3 region has 15 residues. The germline CDR1 and CDR2 sequences are MNHEY and SVGAGI. V shed 6 bases and J shed 0 bases, with 11 bases lying between them. TCRdb's copy holds only in-frame clones and misses some; the assay was immunoSEQ multiplex PCR. The table lists 65,000 to 85,000 clones, around 85% of them singletons. This material consisted of peripheral blood, taken 28 days after the second AZD1222 dose. This clonotype originated in an adult who received the AZD1222 COVID-19 vaccine. The chain employs TRBV6-5 and TRBJ2-2, with a possible D match to TRBD2 (6 bases). The CDR3 nucleotides read TGTGCCAGCAGGCGGGGCATGTCGAACACCGGGGAGCTGTTTTTT. It yields the protein CASRRGMSNTGELFF.